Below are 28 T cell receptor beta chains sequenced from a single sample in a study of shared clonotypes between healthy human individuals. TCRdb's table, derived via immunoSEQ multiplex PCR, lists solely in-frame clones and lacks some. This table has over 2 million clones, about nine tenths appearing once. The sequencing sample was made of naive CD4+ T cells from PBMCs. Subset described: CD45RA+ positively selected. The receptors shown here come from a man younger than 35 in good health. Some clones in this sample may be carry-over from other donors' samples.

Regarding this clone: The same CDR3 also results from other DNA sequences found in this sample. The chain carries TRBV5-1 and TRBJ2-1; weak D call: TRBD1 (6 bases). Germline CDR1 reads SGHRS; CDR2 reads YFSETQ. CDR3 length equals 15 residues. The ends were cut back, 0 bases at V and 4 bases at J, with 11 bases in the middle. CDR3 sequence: CASSLGGLGYNEQFF. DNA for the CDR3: TGCGCCAGCAGCTTGGGGGGGCTAGGATACAATGAGCAGTTCTTC.

The CDR3 region has the DNA TGTGCCAGTACCGACAGGGATGAGACCCAGTACTTC. This codes for CASTDRDETQYF. V is TRBV7-2 and J is TRBJ2-5; 7 bases map to TRBD1. With 9 bases clipped from V and 5 bases from J, the junction kept 6 bases outside the gene matches. The CDR3 contains 12 residues. CDR1 is SGHTA and CDR2 is FQGNSA in the germline V gene. Looking up the rest from reference TRBV7-2 and TRBJ2-5 gives the full variable domain: GAGVSQSPSNKVTEKGKDVELRCDPISGHTALYWYRQSLGQGLEFLIYFQGNSAPDKSGLPSDRFSAERTGGSVSTLTIQRTQQEDSAVYLCASTDRDETQYFGPGTRLLVL.

CDR3 nucleotide sequence: TGTGCCAGCTCTAACCGGGACAGGCTTGAAGCTTTCTTT. It encodes CASSNRDRLEAFF. This sequence joins TRBV2 and TRBJ1-1; 8 bases fit TRBD1. CDR3 size: 13 residues. CDR1 and CDR2 from the germline V gene are SNHLY and FYNNEI. Germline trimming cut 8 bases from V and 7 bases from J; bases unmatched to any gene: 9. The variable domain in full, completed from reference TRBV2 and TRBJ1-1, reads EPEVTQTPSHQVTQMGQEVILRCVPISNHLYFYWYRQILGQKVEFLVSFYNNEISEKSEIFDDQFSVERPDGSNFTLKIRSTKLEDSAMYFCASSNRDRLEAFFGQGTRLTVV.

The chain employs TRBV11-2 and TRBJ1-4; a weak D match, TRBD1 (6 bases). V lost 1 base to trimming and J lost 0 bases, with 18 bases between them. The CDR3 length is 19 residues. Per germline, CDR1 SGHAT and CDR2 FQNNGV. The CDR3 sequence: CASSLVGRGVSSTNEKLFF. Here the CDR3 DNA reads TGTGCCAGCAGCTTAGTGGGCAGGGGCGTCTCTTCAACTAATGAAAAACTGTTTTTT.

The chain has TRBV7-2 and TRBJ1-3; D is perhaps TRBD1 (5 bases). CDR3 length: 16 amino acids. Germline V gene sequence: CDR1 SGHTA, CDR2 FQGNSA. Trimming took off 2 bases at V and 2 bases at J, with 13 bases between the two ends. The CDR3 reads CASSLFQGLTGNTIYF. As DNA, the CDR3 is TGTGCCAGCAGCTTATTTCAGGGTCTAACTGGAAACACCATATATTTT.

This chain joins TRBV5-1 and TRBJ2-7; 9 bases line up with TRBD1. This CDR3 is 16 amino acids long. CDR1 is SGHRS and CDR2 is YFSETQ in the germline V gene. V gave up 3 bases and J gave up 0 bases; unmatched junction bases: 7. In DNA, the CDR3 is TGCGCCAGCAGCTGGGCACAGGGGGCCAACTCCTACGAGCAGTACTTC. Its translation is CASSWAQGANSYEQYF. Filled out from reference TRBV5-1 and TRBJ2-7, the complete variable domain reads KAGVTQTPRYLIKTRGQQVTLSCSPISGHRSVSWYQQTPGQGLQFLFEYFSETQRNKGNFPGRFSGRQFSNSRSEMNVSTLELGDSALYLCASSWAQGANSYEQYFGPGTRLTVT.

This chain's CDR3 is CASSLALSRGLHEQYF. Here the CDR3 DNA reads TGTGCCAGCAGCTTAGCGCTAAGCAGGGGGCTCCACGAGCAGTACTTC. The chain links TRBV7-2 to TRBJ2-7; 8 nucleotides align to TRBD1. V gave up 0 bases and J gave up 5 bases; unmatched junction bases: 9. The CDR3 length is 16 residues. Germline lookup yields CDR1 SGHTA and CDR2 FQGNSA.

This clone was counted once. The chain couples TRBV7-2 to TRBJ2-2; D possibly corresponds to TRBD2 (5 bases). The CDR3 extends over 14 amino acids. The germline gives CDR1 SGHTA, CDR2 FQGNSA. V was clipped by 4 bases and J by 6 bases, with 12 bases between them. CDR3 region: CASSYRTGSGELFF. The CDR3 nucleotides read TGTGCCAGCAGCTACCGGACGGGATCCGGGGAGCTGTTTTTT. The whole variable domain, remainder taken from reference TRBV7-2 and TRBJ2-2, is GAGVSQSPSNKVTEKGKDVELRCDPISGHTALYWYRQSLGQGLEFLIYFQGNSAPDKSGLPSDRFSAERTGGSVSTLTIQRTQQEDSAVYLCASSYRTGSGELFFGEGSRLTVL.

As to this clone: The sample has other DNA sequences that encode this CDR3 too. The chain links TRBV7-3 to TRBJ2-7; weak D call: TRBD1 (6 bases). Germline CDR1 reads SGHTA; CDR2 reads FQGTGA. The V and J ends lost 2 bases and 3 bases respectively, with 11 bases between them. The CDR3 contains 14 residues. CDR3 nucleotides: TGTGCCAGCAGCTTAGGGGGCAGGGGCTACGAGCAGTACTTC. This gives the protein CASSLGGRGYEQYF.

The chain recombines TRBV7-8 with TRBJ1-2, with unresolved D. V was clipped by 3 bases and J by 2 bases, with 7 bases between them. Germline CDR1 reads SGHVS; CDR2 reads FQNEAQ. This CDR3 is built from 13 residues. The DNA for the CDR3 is TGTGCCAGCAGCTTGGGCCCGAACTATGGCTACACCTTC. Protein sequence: CASSLGPNYGYTF.

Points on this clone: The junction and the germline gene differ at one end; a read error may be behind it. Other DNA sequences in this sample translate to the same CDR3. Here the CDR3 reads CASSYSTGGNTIYF. CDR3 nucleotides: TGTGCCAGCAGCTACTCGACAGGAGGAAACACCATATATTTT. The J gene is TRBJ1-3, the V gene TRBV6-5, with a weak D call TRBD1 (6 bases). CDR1 is MNHEY, CDR2 SVGAGI, per germline. The CDR3 sequence is 14 residues long.

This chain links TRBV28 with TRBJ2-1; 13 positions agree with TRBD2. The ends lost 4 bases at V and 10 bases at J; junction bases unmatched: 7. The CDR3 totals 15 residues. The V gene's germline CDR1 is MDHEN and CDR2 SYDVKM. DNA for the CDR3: TGTGCCAGCAGTTCCAAGACTAGCGGGAGGTTCGAGCAGTTCTTC. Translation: CASSSKTSGRFEQFF. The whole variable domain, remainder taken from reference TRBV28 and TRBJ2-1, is DVKVTQSSRYLVKRTGEKVFLECVQDMDHENMFWYRQDPGLGLRLIYFSYDVKMKEKGDIPEGYSVSREKKERFSLILESASTNQTSMYLCASSSKTSGRFEQFFGPGTRLTVL.

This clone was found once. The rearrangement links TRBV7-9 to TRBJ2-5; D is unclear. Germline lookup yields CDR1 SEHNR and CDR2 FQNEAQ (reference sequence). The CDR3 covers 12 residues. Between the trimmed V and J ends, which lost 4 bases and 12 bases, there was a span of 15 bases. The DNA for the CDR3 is TGTGCCAGCAGCTCCACCCTGACGGACGAGTACTTC. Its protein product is CASSSTLTDEYF.

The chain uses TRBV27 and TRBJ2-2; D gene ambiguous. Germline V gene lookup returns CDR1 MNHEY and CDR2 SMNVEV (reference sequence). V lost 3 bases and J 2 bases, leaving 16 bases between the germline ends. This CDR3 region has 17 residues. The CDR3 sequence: CASSFGPSRRNTGELFF. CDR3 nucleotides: TGTGCCAGCAGTTTTGGTCCTAGTCGTCGAAACACCGGGGAGCTGTTTTTT.

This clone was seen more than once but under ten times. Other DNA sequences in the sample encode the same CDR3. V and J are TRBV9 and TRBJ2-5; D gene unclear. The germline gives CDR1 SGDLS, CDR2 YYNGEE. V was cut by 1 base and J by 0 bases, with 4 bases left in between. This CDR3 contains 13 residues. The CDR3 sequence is CASSVRDQETQYF. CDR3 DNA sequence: TGTGCCAGCAGCGTACGGGACCAAGAGACCCAGTACTTC.

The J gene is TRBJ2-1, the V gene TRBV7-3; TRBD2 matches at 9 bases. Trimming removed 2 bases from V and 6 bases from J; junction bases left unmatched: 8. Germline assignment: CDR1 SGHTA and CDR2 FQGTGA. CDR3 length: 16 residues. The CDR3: CASSLLGAGGGNEQFF. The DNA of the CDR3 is TGTGCCAGCAGCTTATTAGGAGCGGGAGGTGGCAATGAGCAGTTCTTC.

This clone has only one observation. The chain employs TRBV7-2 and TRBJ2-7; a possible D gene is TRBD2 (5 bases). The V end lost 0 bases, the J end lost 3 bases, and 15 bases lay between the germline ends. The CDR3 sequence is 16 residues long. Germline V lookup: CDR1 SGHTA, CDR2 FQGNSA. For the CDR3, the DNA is TGTGCCAGCAGCTTAGCCCTGGCTAGCAGTAACTACGAGCAGTACTTC. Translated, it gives CASSLALASSNYEQYF.

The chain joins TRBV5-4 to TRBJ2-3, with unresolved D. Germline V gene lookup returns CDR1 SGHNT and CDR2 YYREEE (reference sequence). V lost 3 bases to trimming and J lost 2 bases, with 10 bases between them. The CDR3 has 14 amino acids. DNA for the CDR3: TGTGCCAGCAGCTCCCCTGGTGCCACAGATACGCAGTATTTT. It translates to CASSSPGATDTQYF.

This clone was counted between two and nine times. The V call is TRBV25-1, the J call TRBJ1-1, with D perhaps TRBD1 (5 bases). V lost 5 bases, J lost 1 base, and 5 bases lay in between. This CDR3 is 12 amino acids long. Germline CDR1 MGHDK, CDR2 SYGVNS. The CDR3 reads CASSRGNTEAFF. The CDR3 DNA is TGTGCCAGCAGTAGGGGGAACACTGAAGCTTTCTTT.

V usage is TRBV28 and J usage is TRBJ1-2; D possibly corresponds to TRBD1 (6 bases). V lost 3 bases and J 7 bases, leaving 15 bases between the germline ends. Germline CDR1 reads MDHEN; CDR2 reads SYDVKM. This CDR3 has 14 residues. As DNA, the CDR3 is TGTGCCAGCAGTTTTCTAGGACAGACGGGTGGCTACACCTTC. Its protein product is CASSFLGQTGGYTF.

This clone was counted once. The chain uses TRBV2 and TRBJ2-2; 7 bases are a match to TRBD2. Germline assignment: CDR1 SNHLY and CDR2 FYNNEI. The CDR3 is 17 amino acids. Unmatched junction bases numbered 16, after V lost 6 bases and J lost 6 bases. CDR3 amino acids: CASSLTLANRGSGELFF. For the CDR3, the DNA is TGTGCCAGCAGCCTAACACTAGCGAATCGGGGGTCCGGGGAGCTGTTTTTT.

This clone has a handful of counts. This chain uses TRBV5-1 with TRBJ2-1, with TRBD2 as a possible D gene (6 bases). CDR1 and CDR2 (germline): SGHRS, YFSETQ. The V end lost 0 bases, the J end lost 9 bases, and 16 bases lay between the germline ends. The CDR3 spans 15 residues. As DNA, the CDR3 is TGCGCCAGCAGCTTGGGGAGCGGGTTCGGGGGTGAGCAGTTCTTC. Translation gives CASSLGSGFGGEQFF.

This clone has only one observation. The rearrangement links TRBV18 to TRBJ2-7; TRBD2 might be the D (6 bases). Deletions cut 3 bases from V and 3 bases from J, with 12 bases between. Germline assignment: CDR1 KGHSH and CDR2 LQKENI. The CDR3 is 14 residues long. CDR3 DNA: TGTGCCAGCTCACCTAGGGACTTAAACTACGAGCAGTACTTC. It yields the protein CASSPRDLNYEQYF.

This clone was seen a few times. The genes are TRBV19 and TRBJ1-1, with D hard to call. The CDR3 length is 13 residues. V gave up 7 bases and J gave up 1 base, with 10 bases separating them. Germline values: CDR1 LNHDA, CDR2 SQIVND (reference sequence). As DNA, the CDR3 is TGTGCCAGTACTTCGCAGGCGAACACTGAAGCTTTCTTT. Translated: CASTSQANTEAFF. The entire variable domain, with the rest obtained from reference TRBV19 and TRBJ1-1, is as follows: DGGITQSPKYLFRKEGQNVTLSCEQNLNHDAMYWYRQDPGQGLRLIYYSQIVNDFQKGDIAEGYSVSREKKESFPLTVTSAQKNPTAFYLCASTSQANTEAFFGQGTRLTVV.

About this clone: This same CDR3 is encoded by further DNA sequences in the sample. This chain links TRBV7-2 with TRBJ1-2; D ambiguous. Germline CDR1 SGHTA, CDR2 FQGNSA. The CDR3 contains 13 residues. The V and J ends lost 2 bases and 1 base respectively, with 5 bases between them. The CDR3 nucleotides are TGTGCCAGCAGCTTACAGAGTAACTATGGCTACACCTTC. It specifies CASSLQSNYGYTF.

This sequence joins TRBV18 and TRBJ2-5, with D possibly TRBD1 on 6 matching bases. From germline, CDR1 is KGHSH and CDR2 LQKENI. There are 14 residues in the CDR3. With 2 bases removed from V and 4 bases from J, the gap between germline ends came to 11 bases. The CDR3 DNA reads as TGTGCCAGCTCACCAGGGACAACGACAGAGACCCAGTACTTC. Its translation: CASSPGTTTETQYF.

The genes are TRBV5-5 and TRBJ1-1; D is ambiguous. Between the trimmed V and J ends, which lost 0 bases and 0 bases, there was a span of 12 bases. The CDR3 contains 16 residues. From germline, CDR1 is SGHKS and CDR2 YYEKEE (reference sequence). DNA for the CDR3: TGTGCCAGCAGCTTGGGCCGGGCTACTATGAACACTGAAGCTTTCTTT. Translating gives CASSLGRATMNTEAFF. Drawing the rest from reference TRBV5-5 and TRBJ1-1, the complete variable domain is DAGVTQSPTHLIKTRGQQVTLRCSPISGHKSVSWYQQVLGQGPQFIFQYYEKEERGRGNFPDRFSARQFPNYSSELNVNALLLGDSALYLCASSLGRATMNTEAFFGQGTRLTVV.

The CDR3 nucleotides are TGTGCCAGCTCACTCCTTTCGGGGTTCCAAGAGACCCAGTACTTC. The encoded protein is CASSLLSGFQETQYF. This sequence joins TRBV18 and TRBJ2-5, with D possibly TRBD2 on 5 matching bases. Deletions cut 4 bases from V and 1 base from J, with 13 bases between. This CDR3 has 15 amino acids. Germline loops: CDR1 KGHSH, CDR2 LQKENI.